The 15 T cell receptor beta chains below all came from one sample that was sequenced in a study of blood T cell repertoires in COVID-19. Assay used: immunoSEQ multiplex PCR; TCRdb lists only in-frame clones, some missing. Of a few hundred thousand clones in the sample, around 87% were seen once. Sequencing was carried out using peripheral blood. These receptors all stem from a woman in her 30s with COVID-19, enrolled during active disease.

The genes are TRBV5-4 and TRBJ2-3, with 7 bases aligning to TRBD2. Germline-derived CDR1 and CDR2 are SGHNT and YYREEE (reference sequence). The V and J ends lost 6 bases and 11 bases, in that order; junction bases with no gene match: 18. The CDR3 is made up of 15 amino acids. Written as DNA, the CDR3 is TGTGCCAGCACCTGGGGCGGGAGACAGACCCAGAGGCAGTATTTT. Amino acid sequence: CASTWGGRQTQRQYF.

The chain combines TRBV3-1 (or the pseudogene TRBV3-2) with TRBJ1-2; TRBD1 aligns across 7 bases. The J segment lost 7 bases and the V segment lost 2 bases, leaving 7 bases of the junction unmatched. Germline V gene lookup returns CDR1 LGHDT and CDR2 YNNKEL (reference sequence). The CDR3 runs 14 residues. The DNA for the CDR3 is TGTGCCAGCAGCCAACCAATGACAGGGAGTGGCTACACCTTC. It codes for CASSQPMTGSGYTF.

This clone was found a few times. This chain uses TRBV3-1 (or the pseudogene TRBV3-2) with TRBJ2-2; 7 bases are shared with TRBD1. Germline lookup yields CDR1 LGHDT and CDR2 YNNKEL (reference sequence). The CDR3 loop spans 12 amino acids. With V trimmed by 5 bases and J by 6 bases, 0 bases remained unmatched. CDR3 DNA sequence: TGTGCCAGCAGCAGGGGGCCCGGGGAGCTGTTTTTT. Its translation: CASSRGPGELFF.

This chain joins TRBV9 and TRBJ2-3, with TRBD2 identical over 7 bases. Trimming took 0 bases from V and 3 from J; bases not matched to a gene: 7. The CDR3 totals 16 residues. CDR1 is SGDLS, CDR2 YYNGEE, per germline. The CDR3 reads CASSVGALAETDTQYF. DNA for the CDR3: TGTGCCAGCAGCGTAGGAGCCCTAGCGGAGACAGATACGCAGTATTTT.

The chain links TRBV2 to TRBJ2-2; 8 bases match TRBD1. There are 15 residues in the CDR3. Germline V gene sequence: CDR1 SNHLY, CDR2 FYNNEI. The trim removed 6 bases at V and 6 bases at J, leaving 9 bases unmatched. CDR3: CASRTGGILAGELFF. The CDR3 DNA reads as TGTGCCAGCAGAACAGGGGGTATATTGGCCGGGGAGCTGTTTTTT.

This chain uses TRBV28 with TRBJ1-1, with D maybe TRBD1 (6 bases). V dropped 5 bases and J dropped 1 base, with 20 bases sitting between them. Germline values: CDR1 MDHEN, CDR2 SYDVKM. This CDR3 region has 17 residues. CDR3 amino acids: CASSPPRTGLGNTEAFF. CDR3 DNA sequence: TGTGCCAGCAGTCCCCCAAGAACAGGGTTGGGGAACACTGAAGCTTTCTTT.

In this sample, this clone turned up a few times. V usage is TRBV29-1 and J usage is TRBJ2-5, with 7 bases fitting TRBD2. Unmatched junction bases numbered 7, after V lost 3 bases and J lost 3 bases. In germline, CDR1 is SQVTM, CDR2 ANQGSEA. The CDR3 extends over 14 amino acids. CDR3 DNA sequence: TGCAGCGTTGACTTTCGGCTAGCGGAAGAGACCCAGTACTTC. This sequence encodes CSVDFRLAEETQYF.

J is TRBJ2-1 and V is TRBV9, with 8 bases matching TRBD2. V was pared by 3 bases and J by 9 bases, with 8 bases of the junction left unmatched. This CDR3 has 14 amino acids. The V gene's germline CDR1 is SGDLS and CDR2 YYNGEE. Written as DNA, the CDR3 is TGTGCCAGCAGCGGGGGACTAGTAAGCGGTGAGCAGTTCTTC. It encodes CASSGGLVSGEQFF.

The chain joins TRBV30 to TRBJ1-3; D remains unclear. The germline CDR1 and CDR2 sequences are GTSNPN and SVGIG (reference sequence). The germline V and J ends were trimmed by 3 bases and 0 bases, with 9 bases remaining between them. This CDR3 is 14 amino acids long. CDR3 amino acids: CAWRLLSSGNTIYF. In nucleotides, the CDR3 is TGTGCCTGGAGACTGCTGAGCTCTGGAAACACCATATATTTT.

The CDR3 region is CASSEAAGGPYEQYF. In DNA, the CDR3 is TGTGCCAGCAGTGAAGCTGCAGGGGGCCCCTACGAGCAGTACTTC. The chain carries TRBV6-1 and TRBJ2-7; TRBD1 agrees at 8 bases. This CDR3 spans 15 amino acids. J was trimmed by 2 bases and V by 0 bases; bases with no gene match: 3. Germline V gene lookup returns CDR1 MNHNS and CDR2 SASEGT.

The chain combines TRBV7-2 with TRBJ2-7; possible D gene TRBD1, 5 bases. The CDR3 contains 15 residues. Trimming took 2 bases from V and 5 from J, leaving 16 bases between them. Germline values: CDR1 SGHTA, CDR2 FQGNSA. CDR3 protein: CASSLSATAVHEQYF. The CDR3 DNA reads TGTGCCAGCAGCTTATCTGCGACAGCCGTCCACGAGCAGTACTTC.

The rearrangement uses TRBV27 and TRBJ1-1; possibly TRBD1 for D (6 bases). V was cut by 1 base and J by 4 bases, with 13 bases left in between. The CDR3 is made up of 15 amino acids. The germline CDR1 and CDR2 sequences are MNHEY and SMNVEV (reference sequence). As DNA, the CDR3 is TGTGCCAGCAGTTTATTTTCAGGGGCGAGCACTGAAGCTTTCTTT. Translation: CASSLFSGASTEAFF.

The chain carries TRBV19 and TRBJ1-5; weak D call: TRBD1 (6 bases). Germline V CDR1 and CDR2: LNHDA, SQIVND (reference sequence). V was trimmed by 1 base and J by 2 bases, leaving 12 bases between them. This CDR3 region has 16 residues. CDR3 DNA sequence: TGTGCCAGTAGTATAGGAGGGGGGGGACGCAATCAGCCCCAGCATTTT. Translation gives CASSIGGGGRNQPQHF.

The rearrangement uses TRBV27 and TRBJ2-7; 9 bases map to TRBD1. The CDR3 has 14 amino acids. CDR1 is MNHEY and CDR2 is SMNVEV in the germline V gene (reference sequence). V lost 5 bases to trimming and J lost 7 bases; unmatched junction nucleotides: 9. The CDR3 coding sequence is TGTGCCAGCAGTCCACAGGGACAGGGAAGGGAGCAGTACTTC. The encoded protein is CASSPQGQGREQYF.

V usage is TRBV30 and J usage is TRBJ2-7; 7 positions agree with TRBD1. V shed 1 base and J 6 bases; nucleotides not matched to a gene: 0. CDR1 is GTSNPN and CDR2 is SVGIG in the germline V gene (reference sequence). CDR3 size: 11 residues. As DNA, the CDR3 is TGTGCCTGGAGTGACAGGGGCGAGCAGTACTTC. It encodes CAWSDRGEQYF.